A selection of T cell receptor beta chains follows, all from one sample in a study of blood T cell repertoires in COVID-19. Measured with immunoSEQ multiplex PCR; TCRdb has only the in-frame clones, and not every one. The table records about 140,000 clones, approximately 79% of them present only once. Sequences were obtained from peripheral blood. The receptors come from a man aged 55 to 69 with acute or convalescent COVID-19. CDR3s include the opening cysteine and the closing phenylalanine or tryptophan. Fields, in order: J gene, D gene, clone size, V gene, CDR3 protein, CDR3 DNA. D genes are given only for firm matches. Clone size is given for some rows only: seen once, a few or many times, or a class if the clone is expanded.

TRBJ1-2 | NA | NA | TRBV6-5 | CASSYGGDNNGYTF | TGTGCCAGCAGTTACGGGGGGGACAATAATGGCTACACCTTC
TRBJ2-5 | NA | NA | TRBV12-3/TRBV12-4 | CASSNRDQETQYF | TGTGCCAGCAGTAACAGAGACCAAGAGACCCAGTACTTC
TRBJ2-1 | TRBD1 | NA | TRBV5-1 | CASSSGQVNEQFF | TGCGCCAGCAGCTCGGGACAGGTCAATGAGCAGTTCTTC
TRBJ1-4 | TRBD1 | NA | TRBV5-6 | CASSPTGADEKLFF | TGTGCCAGCAGCCCGACAGGGGCCGATGAAAAACTGTTTTTT
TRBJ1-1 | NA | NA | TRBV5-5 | CASSLSGDTEAFF | TGTGCCAGCAGCTTGTCAGGGGACACTGAAGCTTTCTTT
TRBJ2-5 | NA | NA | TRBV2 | CASRNTNGNQETQYF | TGTGCCAGCAGGAACACTAACGGGAACCAAGAGACCCAGTACTTC
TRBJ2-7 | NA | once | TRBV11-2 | CASSPAWSSYEQYF | TGTGCCAGCAGTCCGGCGTGGAGCTCCTACGAGCAGTACTTC
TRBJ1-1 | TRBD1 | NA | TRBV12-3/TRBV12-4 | CAVGGTGNTEAFF | TGTGCCGTAGGGGGGACAGGGAACACTGAAGCTTTCTTT
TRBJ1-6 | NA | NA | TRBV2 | CASRKRTDSNSPLHF | TGTGCCAGCAGGAAAAGGACAGATAGCAATTCACCCCTCCACTTT
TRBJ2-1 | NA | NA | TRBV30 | CAWTRKAGTYNEQFF | TGTGCCTGGACCAGGAAAGCGGGTACCTACAATGAGCAGTTCTTC
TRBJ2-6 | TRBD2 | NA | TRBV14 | CASSRLAGSSGANVLTF | TGTGCCAGCAGCCGTTTAGCGGGTTCCTCTGGGGCCAACGTCCTGACTTTC
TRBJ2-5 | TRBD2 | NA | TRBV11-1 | CASSPGTSGKETQYF | TGTGCCAGCAGCCCCGGGACTAGCGGGAAAGAGACCCAGTACTTC
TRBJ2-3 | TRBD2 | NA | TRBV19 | CASSLASGSTDTQYF | TGTGCCAGTAGTTTGGCTAGCGGTTCCACAGATACGCAGTATTTT
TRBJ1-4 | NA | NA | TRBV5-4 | CASSDYRTDEKLFF | TGTGCCAGCAGCGATTATAGGACAGATGAAAAACTGTTTTTT
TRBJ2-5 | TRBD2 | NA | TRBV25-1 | CASSGRERETQYF | TGTGCCAGCAGTGGGCGGGAGCGGGAGACCCAGTACTTC
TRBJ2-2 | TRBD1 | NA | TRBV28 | CASSLGTGFTGELFF | TGTGCCAGCAGTTTAGGGACAGGGTTCACCGGGGAGCTGTTTTTT
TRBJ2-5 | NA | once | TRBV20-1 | CSASSGETQYF | TGCAGTGCTAGTTCAGGGGAGACCCAGTACTTC
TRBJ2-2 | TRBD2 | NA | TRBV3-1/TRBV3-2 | CASSHRLAGDAGELFF | TGTGCCAGCAGCCACCGACTAGCGGGAGATGCCGGGGAGCTGTTTTTT
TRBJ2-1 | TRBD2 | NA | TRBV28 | CASSGSGRGNEQFF | TGTGCCAGCAGTGGGAGCGGGAGGGGGAATGAGCAGTTCTTC
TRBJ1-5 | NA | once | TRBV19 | CASSSEWGRSNQPQHF | TGTGCCAGTAGTTCAGAATGGGGCAGGAGCAATCAGCCCCAGCATTTT
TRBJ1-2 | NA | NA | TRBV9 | CASSVGMAGAEGYTF | TGTGCCAGCAGCGTAGGTATGGCGGGGGCAGAGGGCTACACCTTC
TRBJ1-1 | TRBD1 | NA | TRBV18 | CASSRLSGTGTMNTEAFF | TGTGCCAGCTCACGGCTCTCCGGGACAGGCACCATGAACACTGAAGCTTTCTTT
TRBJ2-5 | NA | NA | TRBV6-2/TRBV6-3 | CASSYGPGQETQYF | TGTGCCAGCAGTTACGGCCCAGGGCAGGAGACCCAGTACTTC
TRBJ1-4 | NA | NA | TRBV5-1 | CASSLQGVYGKLFF | TGCGCCAGCAGCTTGCAGGGTGTTTATGGAAAACTGTTTTTT
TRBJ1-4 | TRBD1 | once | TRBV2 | CASTNTGTGRLF | TGTGCCAGCACCAATACCGGGACAGGAAGACTTTTT
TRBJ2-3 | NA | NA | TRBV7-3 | CASSLSPGAVTDTQYF | TGTGCCAGCAGCTTATCCCCGGGAGCGGTCACAGATACGCAGTATTTT
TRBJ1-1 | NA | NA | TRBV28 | CASSLWTGSFEAFF | TGTGCCAGCAGTTTATGGACAGGAAGCTTTGAAGCTTTCTTT
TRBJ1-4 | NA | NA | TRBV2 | CASSDGGREKLFF | TGTGCCAGCAGTGACGGGGGGCGTGAAAAACTGTTTTTT
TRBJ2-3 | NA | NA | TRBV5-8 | CASSLFSWSADTQYF | TGTGCCAGCAGCTTGTTCAGTTGGAGTGCAGATACGCAGTATTTT
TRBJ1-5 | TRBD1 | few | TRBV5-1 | CASSPSGQGGQPQHF | TGCGCCAGCAGCCCCAGCGGACAGGGAGGACAGCCCCAGCATTTT
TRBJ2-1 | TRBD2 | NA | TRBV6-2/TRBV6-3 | CASSDRLAGRNEQFF | TGTGCCAGCAGTGACCGACTAGCGGGACGGAATGAGCAGTTCTTC
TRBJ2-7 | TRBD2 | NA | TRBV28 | CASSPTTSGSLQYF | TGTGCCAGCAGTCCGACGACTAGCGGGAGTTTGCAGTACTTC
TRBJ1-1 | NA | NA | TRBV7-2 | CASSSIDSEAFF | TGTGCCAGCAGCTCAATCGACAGTGAAGCTTTCTTT
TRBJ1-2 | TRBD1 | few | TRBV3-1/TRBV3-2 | CASSPRQGSYGYTF | TGTGCCAGCAGCCCCCGACAGGGATCCTATGGCTACACCTTC
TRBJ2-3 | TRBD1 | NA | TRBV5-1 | CASGQGPSTDTQYF | TGCGCCAGCGGACAGGGACCCTCCACAGATACGCAGTATTTT
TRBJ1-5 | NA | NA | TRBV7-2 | CASSSQGYSNQPQHF | TGTGCCAGCAGTTCTCAGGGTTATAGCAATCAGCCCCAGCATTTT
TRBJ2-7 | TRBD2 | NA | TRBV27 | CASSSSGVGTSGRNEQYF | TGTGCCAGCAGTTCCTCGGGGGTCGGGACTAGCGGGAGGAACGAGCAGTACTTC
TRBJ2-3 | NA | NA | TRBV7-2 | CASSLVLSTDTQYF | TGTGCCAGCAGCTTAGTCCTAAGCACAGATACGCAGTATTTT
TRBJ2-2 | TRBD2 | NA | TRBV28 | CASSPSGLREGPAGELFF | TGTGCCAGCAGTCCCTCGGGCTTGCGGGAGGGCCCTGCCGGGGAGCTGTTTTTT
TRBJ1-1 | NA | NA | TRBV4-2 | CASSHDSGYTEAFF | TGTGCCAGCAGCCATGATTCAGGGTACACTGAAGCTTTCTTT
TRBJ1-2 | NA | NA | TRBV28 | CASSRGDYGYTF | TGTGCCAGCAGCCGGGGAGACTATGGCTACACCTTC
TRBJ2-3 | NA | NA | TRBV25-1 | CASSSSTDTQYF | TGTGCCAGCAGTTCGAGTACAGATACGCAGTATTTT
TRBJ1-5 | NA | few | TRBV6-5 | CASSRAGRNQPQHF | TGTGCCAGCAGCCGAGCAGGGAGGAATCAGCCCCAGCATTTT
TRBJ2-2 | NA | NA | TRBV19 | CASSIDLRQDTPGELFF | TGTGCCAGTAGTATAGATCTAAGGCAGGATACCCCCGGGGAGCTGTTTTTT
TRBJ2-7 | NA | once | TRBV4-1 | CASSQGRVSYEQYF | TGCGCCAGCAGCCAAGGACGGGTATCCTACGAGCAGTACTTC
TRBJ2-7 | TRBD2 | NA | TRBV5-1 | CASSRRGFSGSSYEQYF | TGCGCCAGCAGCCGGAGGGGTTTTAGCGGGAGCTCCTACGAGCAGTACTTC